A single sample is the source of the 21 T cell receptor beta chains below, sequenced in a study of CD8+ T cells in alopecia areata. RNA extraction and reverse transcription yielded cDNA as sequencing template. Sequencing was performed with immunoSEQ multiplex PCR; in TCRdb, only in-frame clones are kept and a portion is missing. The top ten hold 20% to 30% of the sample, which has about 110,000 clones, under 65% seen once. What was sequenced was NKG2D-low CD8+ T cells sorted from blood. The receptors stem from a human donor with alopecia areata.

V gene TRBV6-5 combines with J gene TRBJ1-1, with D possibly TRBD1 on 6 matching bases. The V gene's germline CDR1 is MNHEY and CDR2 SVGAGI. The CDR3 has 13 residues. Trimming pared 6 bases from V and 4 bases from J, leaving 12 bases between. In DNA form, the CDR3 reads TGTGCCAGCAGCAAACAGGGTTCCACTGAAGCTTTCTTT. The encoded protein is CASSKQGSTEAFF.

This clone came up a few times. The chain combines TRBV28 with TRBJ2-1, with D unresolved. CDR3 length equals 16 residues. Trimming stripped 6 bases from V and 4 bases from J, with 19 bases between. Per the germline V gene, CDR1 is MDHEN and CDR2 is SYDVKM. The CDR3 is CASSLEYLPRYNEQFF. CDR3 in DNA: TGTGCCAGCAGCCTCGAGTACTTGCCCCGATACAATGAGCAGTTCTTC.

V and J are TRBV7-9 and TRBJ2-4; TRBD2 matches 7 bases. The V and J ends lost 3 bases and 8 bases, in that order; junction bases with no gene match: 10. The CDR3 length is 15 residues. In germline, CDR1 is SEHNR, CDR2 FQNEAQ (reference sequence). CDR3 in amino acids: CASSFRGRERDIQYF. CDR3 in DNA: TGTGCCAGCAGCTTCCGCGGGAGAGAGAGGGACATTCAGTACTTC.

The CDR3 here is CATSRGLDSPYNEQFF. DNA for the CDR3: TGTGCCACCAGCAGGGGCCTAGATAGCCCGTACAATGAGCAGTTCTTC. The rearrangement joins TRBV15 to TRBJ2-1; no firm D call. V shed 3 bases and J shed 4 bases, with 16 bases lying between them. The CDR3 spans 16 residues. Germline V lookup: CDR1 LNHNV, CDR2 YYDKDF (reference sequence).

CDR3 nucleotides: TGCAGCGTTGAAAGACAGCGGGGTTTTCAAGAGACCCAGTACTTC. Translation: CSVERQRGFQETQYF. This chain connects TRBV29-1 to TRBJ2-5; 7 bases map to TRBD2. The CDR3 is made up of 15 amino acids. CDR1 is SQVTM and CDR2 is ANQGSEA in the germline V gene. V shed 2 bases and J 2 bases; nucleotides not matched to a gene: 8.

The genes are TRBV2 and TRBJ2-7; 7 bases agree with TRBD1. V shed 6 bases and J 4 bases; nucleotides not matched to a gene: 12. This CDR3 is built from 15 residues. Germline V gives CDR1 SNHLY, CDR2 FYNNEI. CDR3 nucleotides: TGTGCCAGCAGGTTAGCTACCGGGACAGTGTACGAGCAGTACTTC. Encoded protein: CASRLATGTVYEQYF.

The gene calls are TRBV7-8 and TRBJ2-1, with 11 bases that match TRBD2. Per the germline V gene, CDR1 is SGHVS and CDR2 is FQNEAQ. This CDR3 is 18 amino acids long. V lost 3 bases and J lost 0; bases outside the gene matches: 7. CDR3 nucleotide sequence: TGTGCCAGCAGCTTCTACCATAGCGGGAGGGCCTCCTACAATGAGCAGTTCTTC. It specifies CASSFYHSGRASYNEQFF.

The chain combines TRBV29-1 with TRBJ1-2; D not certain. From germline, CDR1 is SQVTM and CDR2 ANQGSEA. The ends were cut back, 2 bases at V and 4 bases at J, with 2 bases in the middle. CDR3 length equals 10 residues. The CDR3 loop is CSVESYGYTF. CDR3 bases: TGCAGCGTTGAAAGCTATGGCTACACCTTC.

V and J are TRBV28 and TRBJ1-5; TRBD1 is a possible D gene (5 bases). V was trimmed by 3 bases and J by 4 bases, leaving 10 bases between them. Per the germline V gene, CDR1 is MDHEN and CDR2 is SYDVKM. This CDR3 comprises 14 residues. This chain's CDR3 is CASSFEQVNQPQHF. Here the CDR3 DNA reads TGTGCCAGCAGTTTTGAACAGGTTAATCAGCCCCAGCATTTT.

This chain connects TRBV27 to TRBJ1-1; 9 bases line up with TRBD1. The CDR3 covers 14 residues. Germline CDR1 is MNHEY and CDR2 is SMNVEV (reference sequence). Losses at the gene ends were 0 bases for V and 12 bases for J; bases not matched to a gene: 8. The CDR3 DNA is TGTGCCAGCAGTTTATCCCCCGGGACAGGGTTTCCTTTCTTT. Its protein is CASSLSPGTGFPFF.

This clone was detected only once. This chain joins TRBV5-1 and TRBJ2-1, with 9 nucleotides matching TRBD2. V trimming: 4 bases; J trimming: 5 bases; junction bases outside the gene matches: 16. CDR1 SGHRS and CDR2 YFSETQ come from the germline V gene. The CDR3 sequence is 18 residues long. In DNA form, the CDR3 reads TGCGCCAGCAGCCGTTGGCGGGAGGGCACAGAAAAAAACAATGAGCAGTTCTTC. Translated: CASSRWREGTEKNNEQFF. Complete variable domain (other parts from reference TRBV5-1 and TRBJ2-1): KAGVTQTPRYLIKTRGQQVTLSCSPISGHRSVSWYQQTPGQGLQFLFEYFSETQRNKGNFPGRFSGRQFSNSRSEMNVSTLELGDSALYLCASSRWREGTEKNNEQFFGPGTRLTVL.

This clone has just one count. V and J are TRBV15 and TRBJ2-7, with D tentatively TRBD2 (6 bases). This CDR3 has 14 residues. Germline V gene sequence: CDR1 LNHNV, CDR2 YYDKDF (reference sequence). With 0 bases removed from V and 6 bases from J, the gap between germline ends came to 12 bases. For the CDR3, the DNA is TGTGCCACCAGCAGAGAGGGGGGAAAGGGCGAGCAGTACTTC. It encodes CATSREGGKGEQYF.

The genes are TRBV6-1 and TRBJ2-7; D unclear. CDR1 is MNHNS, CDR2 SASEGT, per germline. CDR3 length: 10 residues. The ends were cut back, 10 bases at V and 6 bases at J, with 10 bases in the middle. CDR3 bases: TGTGCCACCTGGTTCGGCGAGCAGTACTTC. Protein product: CATWFGEQYF.

The CDR3 DNA sequence: TGTGCCAGCAGCTACAGGACGGCGGGAGAAGCTTTCTTT. Its protein is CASSYRTAGEAFF. The gene calls are TRBV13 and TRBJ1-1; a weak D match, TRBD1 (5 bases). There are 13 residues in the CDR3. Trimming took 4 bases from V and 8 from J, leaving 14 bases between them. The germline V gene encodes CDR1 PRHDT and CDR2 FYEKMQ (reference sequence).

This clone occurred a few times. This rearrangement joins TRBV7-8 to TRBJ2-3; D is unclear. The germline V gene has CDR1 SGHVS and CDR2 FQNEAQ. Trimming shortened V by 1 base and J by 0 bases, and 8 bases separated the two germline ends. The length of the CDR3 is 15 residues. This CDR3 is CASSLGRPSTDTQYF. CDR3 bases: TGTGCCAGCAGCTTAGGCCGTCCTAGCACAGATACGCAGTATTTT.

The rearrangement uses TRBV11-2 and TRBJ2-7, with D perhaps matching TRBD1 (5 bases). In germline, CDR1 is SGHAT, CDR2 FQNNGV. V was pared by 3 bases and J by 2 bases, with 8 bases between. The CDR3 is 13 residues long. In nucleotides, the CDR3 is TGTGCCAGCAGCTTCAGACAGACCTACGAGCAGTACTTC. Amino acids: CASSFRQTYEQYF.

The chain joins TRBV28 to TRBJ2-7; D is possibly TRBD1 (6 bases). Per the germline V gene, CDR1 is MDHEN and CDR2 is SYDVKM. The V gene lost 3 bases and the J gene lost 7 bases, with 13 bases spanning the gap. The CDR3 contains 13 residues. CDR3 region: CASSFGSGVEQYF. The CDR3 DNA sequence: TGTGCCAGCAGTTTCGGCTCAGGGGTTGAGCAGTACTTC. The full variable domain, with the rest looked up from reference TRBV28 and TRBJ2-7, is DVKVTQSSRYLVKRTGEKVFLECVQDMDHENMFWYRQDPGLGLRLIYFSYDVKMKEKGDIPEGYSVSREKKERFSLILESASTNQTSMYLCASSFGSGVEQYFGPGTRLTVT.

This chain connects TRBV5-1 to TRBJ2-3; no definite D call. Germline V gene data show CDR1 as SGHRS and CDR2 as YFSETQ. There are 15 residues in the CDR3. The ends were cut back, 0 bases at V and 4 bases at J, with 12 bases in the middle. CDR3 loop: CASSLESMGADTQYF. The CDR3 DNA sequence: TGCGCCAGCAGCTTGGAATCTATGGGCGCAGATACGCAGTATTTT.

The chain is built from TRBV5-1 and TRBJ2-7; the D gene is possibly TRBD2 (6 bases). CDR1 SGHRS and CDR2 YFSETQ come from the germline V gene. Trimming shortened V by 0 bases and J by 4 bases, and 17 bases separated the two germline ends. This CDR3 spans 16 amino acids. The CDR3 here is CASSLGLAEILYEQYF. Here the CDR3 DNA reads TGCGCCAGCAGCTTGGGGTTAGCGGAGATACTATACGAGCAGTACTTC.

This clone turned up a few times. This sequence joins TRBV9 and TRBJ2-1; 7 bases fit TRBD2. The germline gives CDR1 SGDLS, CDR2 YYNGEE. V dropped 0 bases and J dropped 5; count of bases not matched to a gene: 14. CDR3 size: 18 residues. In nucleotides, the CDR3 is TGTGCCAGCAGCGTAGGGTCGTTGGGCGGGAGTCTTGACAATGAGCAGTTCTTC. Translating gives CASSVGSLGGSLDNEQFF.

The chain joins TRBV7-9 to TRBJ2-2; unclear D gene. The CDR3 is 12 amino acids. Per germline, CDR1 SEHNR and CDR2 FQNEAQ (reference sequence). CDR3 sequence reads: CGVSLNTGELFF. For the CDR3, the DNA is TGTGGGGTTTCCTTGAACACCGGGGAGCTGTTTTTT.